This is a list of T cell receptor beta chains from one sample in a study of cytomegalovirus exposure and HLA in healthy donors. Sequenced by immunoSEQ multiplex PCR; TCRdb stores in-frame clones only, minus some. This repertoire shows 150,000 to 200,000 clones, roughly 81% found once; its top ten account for just under 5%. The sample consisted of PBMCs. The receptors derive from a woman aged 18-35 years in good health and CMV-seropositive. CDR3s include the opening cysteine and the closing phenylalanine or tryptophan. D genes are given only for firm matches. The listing skips clone size in some rows; elsewhere it reads once, few, many or a size class.

clone size	J gene	V gene	D gene	CDR3 DNA	CDR3 protein
NA	TRBJ1-2	TRBV11-3	TRBD1	TGTGCCAGCAGCTCCGACAGGGAATTACCCACCTTC	CASSSDRELPTF
NA	TRBJ2-7	TRBV20-1	NA	TGCAGTGCCAGGACAGCCTACGAGCAGTACTTC	CSARTAYEQYF
NA	TRBJ2-5	TRBV21-1	NA	TGTGCCAGCAGCCCAGCAGGGGTTGATGCGACCCAGTACTTC	CASSPAGVDATQYF
NA	TRBJ1-3	TRBV5-6	TRBD1	TGTGCCAGCAGCAGGGATACAGGGGGCGGAAACACCATATATTTT	CASSRDTGGGNTIYF
NA	TRBJ1-6	TRBV2	NA	TGTGCCAGCAGTGGAGCAGAGGGTGTCCTTCGCCTCCACTTT	CASSGAEGVLRLHF
NA	TRBJ1-1	TRBV5-4	TRBD1	TGTGCCGGTAAACGACAGGGGGAAGGCACTGAAGCTTTCTTT	CAGKRQGEGTEAFF
few	TRBJ2-6	TRBV21-1	NA	TGTGCCAGCCGGGGACTTTTCGAACCTGGGGCCAACGTCCTGACTTTC	CASRGLFEPGANVLTF
once	TRBJ1-1	TRBV28	NA	TGTGCCAGTACAGAGAACACTGAAGCTTTCTTT	CASTENTEAFF
NA	TRBJ2-3	TRBV5-1	TRBD1	TGCGCCAGCAGCTCGTGGGACAGGGGGGAAGATACGCAGTATTTT	CASSSWDRGEDTQYF
NA	TRBJ1-2	TRBV4-1	TRBD1	TGCGCCAGCAGCCCGGGGACAGGGGGCCGTGGCTACACCTTC	CASSPGTGGRGYTF
NA	TRBJ1-5	TRBV5-5	NA	TGTGCCAGCTGCTGGGGGGGAGAAGGCAATCAGCCCCAGCATTTT	CASCWGGEGNQPQHF
few	TRBJ1-2	TRBV30	NA	TGTGCCTGGAGTTCACAGGGTGTAGAGGGCTACACCTTC	CAWSSQGVEGYTF
NA	TRBJ1-1	TRBV4-3	TRBD1	TGCGCCAGCAGCCAAGGAACTACCGGGACAGGGGGGGAAGCCTTCTTT	CASSQGTTGTGGEAFF
NA	TRBJ1-2	TRBV5-1	NA	TGCGCCAGCAGCCCGCGGACAGCTCTATATGGCTACACCTTC	CASSPRTALYGYTF
NA	TRBJ1-2	TRBV6-5	TRBD1	TGTGCCAGCGCCGGGACAGAAGCCCGAGGCTACACCTTC	CASAGTEARGYTF
NA	TRBJ1-1	TRBV6-5	NA	TGTGCCAGCAGACCCGAGGGTCCTGGGAACACTGAAGCTTTCTTT	CASRPEGPGNTEAFF
NA	TRBJ2-6	TRBV10-3	NA	TGTGCCATCAGTGAAGAAACTCCAGGGGATGTAGGGGCCAACGTCCTGACTTTC	CAISEETPGDVGANVLTF
NA	TRBJ2-5	TRBV14	NA	TGTGCCAGCAGCCAATTAGGGGGACAAGAGACCCAGTACTTC	CASSQLGGQETQYF
NA	TRBJ1-2	TRBV6-5	NA	TGTGCCAGCAGCCGCGGGACGGCAAGCTATGGCTACACCTTC	CASSRGTASYGYTF
NA	TRBJ2-2	TRBV6-1	TRBD2	TGTGCCAGCACCACTGGGGGGGTCCGAACCGGGGAGCTGTTTTTT	CASTTGGVRTGELFF
NA	TRBJ2-7	TRBV7-6	TRBD2	TGTGCCAGCAGCTTAGAACTAGCGCCCTCCTACGAGCAGTACTTC	CASSLELAPSYEQYF
NA	TRBJ1-5	TRBV2	TRBD1	TGTGCCAGCAGCGAAGACAGGGGACGCGATCAGCCCCAGCATTTT	CASSEDRGRDQPQHF
few	TRBJ2-2	TRBV2	NA	TGTGCCAGCCGAAAGTGGGGGGAGTTGACTAGAGTGAACACCGGGGAGCTGTTTTTT	CASRKWGELTRVNTGELFF
few	TRBJ1-5	TRBV28	TRBD1	TGTGCCACCCGTATAACAGGGGGCCGGGAACAGCCCCAGCATTTT	CATRITGGREQPQHF
once	TRBJ1-5	TRBV7-6	TRBD1	TGTGCCAGCAGCTTAGCCGACAGGGTGGTGGGCCAGCCCCAGCATTTT	CASSLADRVVGQPQHF
NA	TRBJ2-3	TRBV5-4	NA	TGTGCCAGCAGCTTGGATGGGGCGCCCGGCACAGATACGCAGTATTTT	CASSLDGAPGTDTQYF
once	TRBJ2-7	TRBV5-4	NA	TGTGCCAGCAGCATAAGGGGTCCAATGTACGAGCAGTACTTC	CASSIRGPMYEQYF
NA	TRBJ2-5	TRBV13	NA	TGTGCCAGCAGCTTAAGATTCAGGGGCCAAGAGACCCAGTACTTC	CASSLRFRGQETQYF
few	TRBJ2-5	TRBV27	NA	TGTGCCAGCAGTTCCCCCCTCAGGGGAATAAAGACCCAGTACTTC	CASSSPLRGIKTQYF
NA	TRBJ1-3	TRBV25-1	NA	TGTGCCAGCAGTGAATATGCCGGGGACATCTCTGGAAACACCATATATTTT	CASSEYAGDISGNTIYF
once	TRBJ1-1	TRBV11-2	NA	TGTGCCAGCAGCCCCCGCGGGGTCGTAAACACTGAAGCTTTCTTT	CASSPRGVVNTEAFF
NA	TRBJ1-2	TRBV9	TRBD1	TGTGCCAGCAGCGGGGGACAGGGGATTAACTATGGCTACACCTTC	CASSGGQGINYGYTF
NA	TRBJ1-5	TRBV27	NA	TGTGCCAGATGGACGCGGGGTCCGAATCAGCCCCAGCATTTT	CARWTRGPNQPQHF
few	TRBJ1-1	TRBV5-1	TRBD1	TGCGCCAGCAGGCTACAGGGGGGGGTAGGAAACACTGAAGCTTTCTTT	CASRLQGGVGNTEAFF
once	TRBJ2-7	TRBV7-9	NA	TGTGCCAGCAGTTCCTACGAGCACAGAGCCTACGAGCAGTACTTC	CASSSYEHRAYEQYF
NA	TRBJ2-5	TRBV4-2	TRBD2	TGTGCCAGCAGCGAGGGGACTAGCGGGGGGGACAACAACCAAGAGACCCAGTACTTC	CASSEGTSGGDNNQETQYF
NA	TRBJ1-2	TRBV27	TRBD1	TGTGCCAGCGGTCTAAACCGAGGGGGCTTGGGCTACACCTTC	CASGLNRGGLGYTF
NA	TRBJ1-4	TRBV7-6	TRBD1	TGTGCCAGCAGCTTAATGGCACCCGGGACAGGGACTCCTAATGAAAAACTGTTTTTT	CASSLMAPGTGTPNEKLFF
NA	TRBJ1-6	TRBV6-1	NA	TGTGCCGGCAGTGGAGCTGGGGGCGGTAATTCACCCCTCCACTTT	CAGSGAGGGNSPLHF
NA	TRBJ2-7	TRBV10-3	NA	TGTGCCACCAGAGAGCGGACAAGGATTTTCTACGAGCAGTACTTC	CATRERTRIFYEQYF
NA	TRBJ2-2	TRBV14	TRBD2	TGTGCCAGCAGGGCTAGCGGGACGAACACCGGGGAGCTGTTTTTT	CASRASGTNTGELFF
NA	TRBJ2-3	TRBV6-6	TRBD1	TGTGCCAGCAGTTACCCCCGGACAGGGTCATCAGATACGCAGTATTTT	CASSYPRTGSSDTQYF
NA	TRBJ1-6	TRBV6-6	TRBD1	TGTGCCAGCAGTTACGCTGGGGACAGGGGATCACCCCTCCACTTT	CASSYAGDRGSPLHF
NA	TRBJ1-1	TRBV10-3	NA	TGTGCCATCAGTCAAGCAGGGGACGCTGAAGCTTTCTTT	CAISQAGDAEAFF
few	TRBJ2-2	TRBV4-1	TRBD2	TGCGCCAGCAGCCAAGAGGTGCTGGCGGGGGGGAAGGGCGGGGAGCTGTTTTTT	CASSQEVLAGGKGGELFF
NA	TRBJ1-5	TRBV28	NA	TGTGCCAGCAGTGTTTTCCCAGGGCGTAGTCAGCCCCAGCATTTT	CASSVFPGRSQPQHF
few	TRBJ1-4	TRBV13	NA	TGTGCCAGCAGCCAGGGCGCGAGCGCTCATAATGAAAAACTGTTTTTT	CASSQGASAHNEKLFF
NA	TRBJ2-7	TRBV6-6	NA	TGTGCCAGCAGTTACAGAGGTTTTCCCTACGAGCAGTACTTC	CASSYRGFPYEQYF
NA	TRBJ2-2	TRBV9	NA	TGTGCCAGCAGCGTATTCACAAACACCGGGGAGCTGTTTTTT	CASSVFTNTGELFF
NA	TRBJ2-1	TRBV4-1	NA	TGCGCCAGCAGCCAAGATCCCAACAGTTGGAATGAGCAGTTCTTC	CASSQDPNSWNEQFF
NA	TRBJ2-1	TRBV5-4	TRBD2	TGTGCCAGCAGCTTTAAGGGACTAGCGAGCTCCTACAATGAGCAGTTCTTC	CASSFKGLASSYNEQFF
NA	TRBJ2-7	TRBV11-2	TRBD1	TGTGCCAGCAGCACCCACCGGGACAGGGCCGACGAGCAGTACTTC	CASSTHRDRADEQYF
NA	TRBJ2-3	TRBV11-2	TRBD1	TGTGCCAGCAGCTTAGGAAGGGGACAGGGTCTCGTTACGCAGTATTTT	CASSLGRGQGLVTQYF
NA	TRBJ2-2	TRBV29-1	TRBD2	TGCAGCGTTGAAGCCCCGTTCCGCGCGGGGGGGACGAACACCGGGGAGCTGTTTTTT	CSVEAPFRAGGTNTGELFF